The 30 T cell receptor beta chains listed next were all sequenced from one sample in a study of CD8+ T cells in alopecia areata. Stated treatment: oral pan-JAK inhibitor, 5-10 mg twice daily. cDNA serving as the sequencing template came from extracted, reverse transcribed RNA. The data were produced by immunoSEQ multiplex PCR, yet TCRdb's version contains in-frame clones alone and is incomplete. The data hold about 90,000 clones, with about 40% observed a single time. The input for sequencing was CD8+ T cells sorted from blood, taken at week 24, from a patient treated with tofacitinib. All receptors come from a human donor with alopecia areata.

V is TRBV6-5 and J is TRBJ2-6; no clear D. The CDR3 spans 13 residues. V shed 2 bases and J shed 6 bases, with 5 bases lying between them. Germline values: CDR1 MNHEY, CDR2 SVGAGI. The CDR3 region is CASSYMEANVLTF. The CDR3 bases are TGTGCCAGCAGTTACATGGAGGCCAACGTCCTGACTTTC.

The chain recombines TRBV9 with TRBJ2-2, with TRBD2 as a possible D gene (6 bases). There are 16 residues in the CDR3. The V gene lost 6 bases and the J gene lost 1 base, with 16 bases spanning the gap. In germline, CDR1 is SGDLS, CDR2 YYNGEE. CDR3 sequence reads: CASTDHGSGNTGELFF. In DNA, the CDR3 is TGTGCCAGCACGGACCATGGTAGCGGGAACACCGGGGAGCTGTTTTTT.

The V and J genes are TRBV9 and TRBJ2-3; 14 bases match TRBD2. The CDR3 length is 17 residues. The V and J ends lost 4 bases and 2 bases, in that order; junction bases with no gene match: 6. Germline V gene data show CDR1 as SGDLS and CDR2 as YYNGEE. The CDR3 DNA follows: TGTGCCAGCAGCTTTGGGACTAGCGGGGGACCCACAGATACGCAGTATTTT. Amino acids: CASSFGTSGGPTDTQYF. The entire variable domain, with the rest obtained from reference TRBV9 and TRBJ2-3, is as follows: DSGVTQTPKHLITATGQRVTLRCSPRSGDLSVYWYQQSLDQGLQFLIQYYNGEERAKGNILERFSAQQFPDLHSELNLSSLELGDSALYFCASSFGTSGGPTDTQYFGPGTRLTVL.

The chain has TRBV29-1 and TRBJ2-1; D is possibly TRBD2 (6 bases). The CDR3 has 14 amino acids. From germline, CDR1 is SQVTM and CDR2 ANQGSEA. The CDR3 here is CSSGGERAYNEQFF. The DNA for the CDR3 is TGCAGTAGCGGTGGCGAACGAGCTTACAATGAGCAGTTCTTC.

The V gene is TRBV2, the J gene TRBJ2-7; 12 bases agree with TRBD1. The CDR3 spans 14 residues. Germline V gene sequence: CDR1 SNHLY, CDR2 FYNNEI. Trimming at V came to 7 bases and at J to 5 bases, leaving 6 bases not matched to a gene. In DNA form, the CDR3 reads TGTGCCAGCATCCCGGGACAGGGGGCTCACGAGCAGTACTTC. It specifies CASIPGQGAHEQYF.

The rearrangement links TRBV6-5 to TRBJ2-2, with TRBD1 identical over 7 bases. CDR3 size: 15 residues. V shed 6 bases, J shed 4 bases, and the junction held 8 bases outside the gene matches. CDR1 and CDR2 from the germline V gene are MNHEY and SVGAGI. The CDR3 spells CASRDNPGGTGELFF. CDR3 bases: TGTGCCAGCAGAGACAACCCAGGGGGCACCGGGGAGCTGTTTTTT.

V is TRBV7-9 and J is TRBJ2-3; D ambiguous. CDR3 size: 13 residues. CDR1 and CDR2 (germline): SEHNR, FQNEAQ (reference sequence). V was pared by 3 bases and J by 2 bases, with 6 bases between. The CDR3 is CASSLQNTDTQYF. CDR3 bases: TGTGCCAGCAGCTTGCAGAACACAGATACGCAGTATTTT.

Concerning this clone itself: This specimen includes other DNA sequences encoding the same CDR3. The chain recombines TRBV27 with TRBJ2-5, with a weak D call TRBD2 (5 bases). Trimming removed 1 base from V and 4 bases from J, with 7 bases in between. The CDR3 has 13 amino acids. Germline lookup yields CDR1 MNHEY and CDR2 SMNVEV (reference sequence). The CDR3 region has the DNA TGTGCCAGCAGTTTATTAGGGAGAGAGACCCAGTACTTC. This gives the protein CASSLLGRETQYF.

This clone was detected only a few times. This chain connects TRBV2 to TRBJ1-6; 7 bases map to TRBD1. The CDR3 length is 14 residues. The germline V gene has CDR1 SNHLY and CDR2 FYNNEI. The V and J ends lost 6 bases and 7 bases, in that order; junction bases with no gene match: 6. CDR3 sequence reads: CASRPRTGNSPLHF. CDR3 in DNA: TGTGCCAGCAGGCCCCGGACAGGCAATTCACCCCTCCACTTT.

This clone was picked up a small number of times. This chain uses TRBV7-2 with TRBJ1-5; possible D gene TRBD1, 5 bases. The CDR3 contains 17 residues. The germline CDR1 and CDR2 sequences are SGHTA and FQGNSA. Trimming removed 5 bases at V and 2 bases at J, with 19 bases between. CDR3: CASSISRGEVGNQPQHF. CDR3 sequence (DNA): TGTGCCAGCAGCATCTCCCGGGGGGAGGTGGGCAATCAGCCCCAGCATTTT.

The chain is built from TRBV6-4 and TRBJ2-3; the D gene is possibly TRBD2 (5 bases). The V gene's germline CDR1 is MRHNA and CDR2 SNTAGT. Deletions cut 9 bases from V and 0 bases from J, with 10 bases between. This CDR3 has 13 residues. Written as DNA, the CDR3 is TGTGCCAGTCTCCGGGAAAGCACAGATACGCAGTATTTT. Its protein product is CASLRESTDTQYF.

The chain recombines TRBV27 with TRBJ2-5, with 9 bases aligning to TRBD2. V lost 5 bases to trimming and J lost 4 bases; unmatched junction nucleotides: 5. The length of the CDR3 is 14 residues. The germline V gene has CDR1 MNHEY and CDR2 SMNVEV (reference sequence). The CDR3 DNA sequence: TGTGCCAGCAGTCCTAGCGGGATTGGAGAGACCCAGTACTTC. Amino acids: CASSPSGIGETQYF.

This chain uses TRBV4-3 with TRBJ2-1, with a tentative D call TRBD2 (6 bases). The CDR3 spans 16 residues. V was shortened by 4 bases and J by 10 bases, with 23 bases between the two germline ends. In germline, CDR1 is LGHNA, CDR2 YSLEER. The CDR3: CASSPFRVSPSAEQFF. CDR3 sequence (DNA): TGCGCCAGCAGCCCTTTTCGGGTGTCCCCTAGCGCGGAGCAGTTCTTC.

The J gene is TRBJ2-7, the V gene TRBV20-1; D ambiguous. This CDR3 is 11 amino acids long. With 5 bases removed from V and 3 bases from J, the gap between germline ends came to 8 bases. The germline gives CDR1 DFQATT, CDR2 SNEGSKA (reference sequence). CDR3 in DNA: TGCAGTGCTCTCGGGTACTACGAGCAGTACTTC. Amino acids: CSALGYYEQYF.

Only one count was recorded for this clone. Sequence at one end of the junction differs from germline and may be a read error. V and J are TRBV29-1 and TRBJ2-5; D not certain. Germline lookup yields CDR1 SQVTM and CDR2 ANQGSEA. CDR3 size: 10 residues. CDR3: CSVDSEAQYF. The CDR3 bases are TGCAGCGTTGATTCAGAGGCCCAATACTTC.

This clone was counted a few times. The chain employs TRBV9 and TRBJ1-1; tentative D call: TRBD1 (5 bases). Deletions cut 7 bases from V and 1 base from J, with 5 bases between. The CDR3 has 11 amino acids. CDR1 is SGDLS and CDR2 is YYNGEE in the germline V gene. The CDR3: CASGGNTEAFF. As DNA, the CDR3 is TGTGCCAGCGGGGGGAACACTGAAGCTTTCTTT.

The CDR3 nucleotides read TGTGCCAGCTCACCACCCGTGGGACAGGGGTATGGCTACACCTTC. This encodes CASSPPVGQGYGYTF. This rearrangement joins TRBV18 to TRBJ1-2, with 10 bases fitting TRBD1. The V and J ends lost 0 bases and 5 bases, in that order; junction bases with no gene match: 3. The V gene's germline CDR1 is KGHSH and CDR2 LQKENI. This CDR3 is built from 15 residues.

The chain couples TRBV5-1 to TRBJ2-7, with D perhaps TRBD2 (6 bases). Deletions cut 2 bases from V and 0 bases from J, with 9 bases between. This CDR3 region has 14 residues. CDR1 is SGHRS and CDR2 is YFSETQ in the germline V gene. DNA for the CDR3: TGCGCCAGCAGCTTCGGGACTCTCTCCTACGAGCAGTACTTC. This encodes CASSFGTLSYEQYF.

This clone is a singleton in its sample. The V gene is TRBV23-1, the J gene TRBJ2-3; possibly TRBD2 for D (7 bases). TRBV23-1 is an open reading frame whose function is uncertain. The CDR3 runs 15 residues. V lost 8 bases to trimming and J lost 4 bases, with 19 bases between them. CDR3 sequence: CASARGRASADTQYF. Here the CDR3 DNA reads TGCGCCAGCGCAAGGGGGAGGGCCTCCGCAGATACGCAGTATTTT.

V and J are TRBV29-1 and TRBJ2-7; 9 bases are a match to TRBD1. In germline, CDR1 is SQVTM, CDR2 ANQGSEA. The CDR3 totals 15 residues. J lost 2 bases, V lost 0 bases, and 5 bases had no gene match. CDR3 bases: TGCAGCGTTGAAGACCCGGGACAGGGAGCCTACGAGCAGTACTTC. This codes for CSVEDPGQGAYEQYF.

This clone was found a few times. The genes are TRBV29-1 and TRBJ2-1, with unresolved D. Trimming took 1 base from V and 10 from J, leaving 11 bases between them. The germline gives CDR1 SQVTM, CDR2 ANQGSEA. The CDR3 runs to 12 residues. CDR3 in DNA: TGCAGCGTTGAAGTCCCGACCCGCGAGCAGTTCTTC. It encodes CSVEVPTREQFF.

This clone was detected a few times. The CDR3 spells CASSLARDSPSHEQFF. CDR3 DNA: TGTGCCAGCAGCTTAGCACGGGACAGCCCATCCCATGAGCAGTTCTTC. The chain has TRBV7-9 and TRBJ2-1; 7 bases are shared with TRBD1. Germline values: CDR1 SEHNR, CDR2 FQNEAQ (reference sequence). The CDR3 runs to 16 residues. J gave up 8 bases and V 0 bases, and 10 bases lay outside the gene matches.

J is TRBJ2-1 and V is TRBV4-1; no definite D call. Germline loops: CDR1 MGHRA, CDR2 YSYEKL. There are 13 residues in the CDR3. Deletions cut 5 bases from V and 10 bases from J, with 15 bases between. The CDR3 is CASSSRLEREQFF. The CDR3 DNA reads TGCGCCAGCAGCTCACGGTTGGAACGAGAGCAGTTCTTC.

This clone was seen once. This chain links TRBV9 with TRBJ1-1; TRBD1 might be the D (6 bases). Germline CDR1 and CDR2: SGDLS and YYNGEE. The CDR3 totals 13 residues. V shed 9 bases and J shed 0 bases, with 12 bases lying between them. DNA of the CDR3: TGTGCCAACCCGGGACAAGTGAACACTGAAGCTTTCTTT. As protein: CANPGQVNTEAFF.

V and J are TRBV28 and TRBJ2-2; D is undetermined. This CDR3 region has 12 residues. Trimming cost V 3 bases and J 6 bases, with 5 bases left between them. Germline V gives CDR1 MDHEN, CDR2 SYDVKM. DNA for the CDR3: TGTGCCAGCAGTTTTTCCCCCGGGGAGCTGTTTTTT. Translation gives CASSFSPGELFF.

This chain links TRBV9 with TRBJ2-7, with D possibly matching TRBD1 (5 bases). V was shortened by 2 bases and J by 2 bases, with 14 bases between the two germline ends. Germline V CDR1 and CDR2: SGDLS, YYNGEE. This CDR3 spans 15 amino acids. The CDR3 DNA reads as TGTGCCAGCAGCGTCGGAGACAGTCCAACCTACGAGCAGTACTTC. This sequence encodes CASSVGDSPTYEQYF.

The chain joins TRBV7-9 to TRBJ2-7; D assignment may be TRBD1 or TRBD2 (5 bases each). CDR3 length equals 15 residues. V dropped 4 bases and J dropped 2 bases, with 15 bases sitting between them. Germline V lookup: CDR1 SEHNR, CDR2 FQNEAQ (reference sequence). CDR3 bases: TGTGCCAGCAGCTCCTCGATCCGGGGACCCTACGAGCAGTACTTC. Encoded protein: CASSSSIRGPYEQYF.

This clone was found a few times. This sequence joins TRBV27 and TRBJ1-2; D uncertain. The CDR3 loop spans 12 amino acids. V gave up 4 bases and J gave up 7 bases, with 10 bases separating them. Per germline, CDR1 MNHEY and CDR2 SMNVEV (reference sequence). CDR3 nucleotide sequence: TGTGCCAGCAGTTCGGGTCCGCCTGGCTACACCTTC. Protein sequence: CASSSGPPGYTF.

The chain couples TRBV9 to TRBJ2-7; 9 bases align to TRBD1. CDR1 SGDLS and CDR2 YYNGEE come from the germline V gene. V dropped 3 bases and J dropped 6; count of bases not matched to a gene: 7. The CDR3 is made up of 14 amino acids. The CDR3 coding sequence is TGTGCCAGCAGCGAGACAGGGGGAATGTTCGAGCAGTACTTC. Its protein is CASSETGGMFEQYF.

This chain uses TRBV29-1 with TRBJ2-7; D gene unclear. V gave up 6 bases and J gave up 2 bases, with 11 bases separating them. The V gene's germline CDR1 is SQVTM and CDR2 ANQGSEA. This CDR3 contains 12 residues. The CDR3 here is CSVLAQTYEQYF. The CDR3 nucleotides read TGCAGCGTCTTGGCCCAGACCTACGAGCAGTACTTC.